Listed here are 19 T cell receptor beta chains from one sample, sequenced in a study of blood T cell repertoires in COVID-19. Data came from immunoSEQ multiplex PCR; TCRdb stores just in-frame clones and leaves some out. The table has about 150,000 clones, roughly 84% seen once; the top ten hold about 8.9%. The sequencing input was peripheral blood. These TCRs come from a woman between 45 and 60 years old with acute or convalescent COVID-19.

CDR3 protein: CASSGGQGLETQYF. The CDR3 nucleotides read TGTGCCAGCTCAGGAGGACAGGGCCTCGAGACCCAGTACTTC. The chain employs TRBV18 and TRBJ2-5; 8 bases are a match to TRBD1. Germline lookup yields CDR1 KGHSH and CDR2 LQKENI. Unmatched junction bases numbered 7, after V lost 5 bases and J lost 5 bases. CDR3 length: 14 residues.

The chain carries TRBV28 and TRBJ2-7, with TRBD1 matching 10 bases. The CDR3 is 15 amino acids. V was pared by 5 bases and J by 4 bases, with 8 bases of the junction left unmatched. Looked up from germline, CDR1 is MDHEN and CDR2 is SYDVKM. The CDR3 protein is CASSPAGQGPYEQYF. In nucleotides, the CDR3 is TGTGCCAGCAGTCCTGCGGGACAGGGGCCTTACGAGCAGTACTTC. Full variable domain (missing parts from reference TRBV28 and TRBJ2-7): DVKVTQSSRYLVKRTGEKVFLECVQDMDHENMFWYRQDPGLGLRLIYFSYDVKMKEKGDIPEGYSVSREKKERFSLILESASTNQTSMYLCASSPAGQGPYEQYFGPGTRLTVT.

V is TRBV7-8 and J is TRBJ2-6, with D hard to call. The V end was cut by 4 bases, the J end by 0 bases, with 4 bases between. Germline assignment: CDR1 SGHVS and CDR2 FQNEAQ. The CDR3 is 14 amino acids. CDR3 residues: CASSSSSGANVLTF. The CDR3 DNA reads as TGTGCCAGCAGCTCGAGCTCTGGGGCCAACGTCCTGACTTTC.

The CDR3: CASSVKGGSYTDTQYF. CDR3 bases: TGTGCCAGCAGCGTAAAGGGTGGGAGCTACACAGATACGCAGTATTTT. This sequence joins TRBV9 and TRBJ2-3; possibly TRBD2 for D (5 bases). V was cut by 1 base and J by 2 bases, with 14 bases left in between. The CDR3 contains 16 residues. Germline CDR1 is SGDLS and CDR2 is YYNGEE.

The V gene is TRBV7-2, the J gene TRBJ2-3, with D possibly being TRBD1 (6 bases). CDR3 size: 14 residues. In germline, CDR1 is SGHTA, CDR2 FQGNSA. V dropped 5 bases and J dropped 2 bases, with 11 bases sitting between them. The CDR3 sequence: CASSPDRDTDTQYF. The CDR3, as DNA: TGTGCCAGCAGCCCGGACAGAGACACAGATACGCAGTATTTT.

The CDR3 region has the DNA TGTGCCAGCAGCCTGGGACAGAACACAGATACGCAGTATTTT. Protein sequence: CASSLGQNTDTQYF. The genes are TRBV7-9 and TRBJ2-3; 7 nucleotides line up with TRBD1. There are 14 residues in the CDR3. Germline loops: CDR1 SEHNR, CDR2 FQNEAQ (reference sequence). Trimming took 5 bases from V and 2 from J; bases not matched to a gene: 4.

CDR3 in amino acids: CASSYSDSILYNEQFF. CDR3 nucleotide sequence: TGTGCCAGCAGTTACTCCGACTCTATCCTTTACAATGAGCAGTTCTTC. J is TRBJ2-1 and V is TRBV6-5; D call uncertain. Germline CDR1 and CDR2: MNHEY and SVGAGI. V was shortened by 0 bases and J by 4 bases, with 13 bases between the two germline ends. This CDR3 comprises 16 residues.

The chain employs TRBV7-2 and TRBJ2-3; weak D call: TRBD2 (5 bases). V was shortened by 5 bases and J by 6 bases, with 9 bases between the two germline ends. The CDR3 is made up of 12 amino acids. The V gene's germline CDR1 is SGHTA and CDR2 FQGNSA. CDR3 protein: CASSHGVDTQYF. CDR3 in DNA: TGTGCCAGCAGCCACGGGGTCGATACGCAGTATTTT.

This clone has only one observation. The sample carries other DNA sequences with the same CDR3. This rearrangement joins TRBV9 to TRBJ2-5; TRBD1 might be the D (6 bases). The CDR3 extends over 15 amino acids. CDR1 and CDR2 (germline): SGDLS, YYNGEE. V shed 0 bases and J shed 0 bases, with 9 bases lying between them. CDR3 sequence (DNA): TGTGCCAGCAGCGTAGGGACAGCTTACCAAGAGACCCAGTACTTC. Translating it yields CASSVGTAYQETQYF.

DNA of the CDR3: TGCACCAGCAGCCAAGATCTCTCCGGGAGTCGATCACCCCTCCACTTT. Encoded protein: CTSSQDLSGSRSPLHF. The V call is TRBV1, the J call TRBJ1-6. TRBV1 is assigned pseudogene status. The CDR3 spans 16 residues.

The V and J genes are TRBV5-5 and TRBJ1-1, with 7 bases aligning to TRBD1. With 0 bases clipped from V and 10 bases from J, the junction kept 6 bases outside the gene matches. The germline V gene has CDR1 SGHKS and CDR2 YYEKEE (reference sequence). This CDR3 is 13 amino acids long. CDR3 DNA: TGTGCCAGCAGCTTGGAAAGGGGGCTCGGAGCTTTCTTT. It encodes CASSLERGLGAFF.

This rearrangement joins TRBV10-1 to TRBJ1-1; no firm D call. The ends were cut back, 4 bases at V and 3 bases at J, with 9 bases in the middle. This CDR3 has 13 amino acids. Germline CDR1 reads WNHNN; CDR2 reads SYGVQD (reference sequence). The CDR3 nucleotides are TGCGCCAGCAGTGCGACCCAGGACACTGAAGCTTTCTTT. This encodes CASSATQDTEAFF.

Comment on this clone: Other DNA sequences from this sample encode an identical CDR3 as well. V and J are TRBV5-4 and TRBJ2-4, with D possibly being TRBD1 (6 bases). The V end was cut by 2 bases, the J end by 6 bases, with 12 bases between. Looked up from germline, CDR1 is SGHNT and CDR2 is YYREEE (reference sequence). CDR3 size: 14 residues. CDR3 sequence: CASSLPGQRNIQYF. The CDR3 nucleotides are TGTGCCAGCAGCTTACCGGGACAAAGAAACATTCAGTACTTC.

This chain connects TRBV5-1 to TRBJ2-6; the D is unclear. The germline CDR1 and CDR2 sequences are SGHRS and YFSETQ. The CDR3 consists of 15 residues. V was pared by 4 bases and J by 1 base, with 9 bases between. The CDR3, as DNA: TGCGCCAGCAGCAGCATACAGTCTGGGGCCAACGTCCTGACTTTC. Residues: CASSSIQSGANVLTF.

This clone was observed a few times. The V gene is TRBV14, the J gene TRBJ1-4; 7 nucleotides agree with TRBD1. This CDR3 region has 14 residues. V gave up 5 bases and J gave up 7 bases; unmatched junction bases: 7. Germline V gene data show CDR1 as SGHDN and CDR2 as FVKESK. The CDR3 here is CASSARQGPEKLFF. The CDR3 nucleotides read TGTGCCAGCAGCGCTCGACAGGGCCCTGAAAAACTGTTTTTT.

In this sample, this clone turned up once. J is TRBJ1-4 and V is TRBV7-9; 10 bases agree with TRBD1. The CDR3 contains 14 residues. Germline V gene data show CDR1 as SEHNR and CDR2 as FQNEAQ (reference sequence). V lost 5 bases, J lost 8 bases, and 5 bases stayed unmatched. The CDR3 is CASSLGQGNEKLFF. DNA for the CDR3: TGTGCCAGCAGCCTGGGACAGGGGAACGAAAAACTGTTTTTT.

In its sample, this clone was seen once. The rearrangement uses TRBV7-7 and TRBJ2-3, with TRBD1 matching 12 bases. With V trimmed by 0 bases and J by 6 bases, 4 bases remained unmatched. The CDR3 extends over 16 amino acids. Germline lookup yields CDR1 SSHAT and CDR2 FNYEAQ (reference sequence). This chain's CDR3 is CASSLAGQGARDTQYF. CDR3 DNA sequence: TGTGCCAGCAGCTTAGCGGGACAGGGGGCACGGGATACGCAGTATTTT.

The chain carries TRBV10-3 and TRBJ2-1; 8 nucleotides line up with TRBD1. J gave up 4 bases and V 7 bases, and 6 bases lay outside the gene matches. This CDR3 has 14 residues. The germline CDR1 and CDR2 sequences are ENHRY and SYGVKD. As DNA, the CDR3 is TGTGCCATCACTAGGACAGGGTCATACAATGAGCAGTTCTTC. Translation gives CAITRTGSYNEQFF.

The chain carries TRBV7-5 and TRBJ1-2; the table's D call, TRBD1, has no DNA check behind it. TRBV7-5 is assigned pseudogene status. The CDR3 contains 13 residues. The DNA of the CDR3 is TGTGCCTCCACTCACAGGGTGCTATATGGCTACACCTTC. Encoded protein: CASTHRVLYGYTF.